This TCR beta chain is drawn from a study of post-analysis software for immune sequencing data. Turning to the study itself: Some patients lacked subtype; others had relapsing-remitting, secondary progressive or progressive-relapsing disease. Study findings and constraints: Five TRBV segments were significantly more frequent in patients than in controls. TRBV5-6, TRBV5-1 and TRBV20-1 were among these segments. Significantly lower normalized Chao1 diversity was found in patients with multiple sclerosis relative to controls. F measure showed strong co-clustering of same-batch samples.

Germline V gene lookup returns CDR1 SQVTM and CDR2 ANQGSEA. Trimming removed 3 bases at V and 10 bases at J, with 13 bases between. The length of the CDR3 is 12 residues. Unique molecular identifiers tagged the TCR beta cDNA libraries. Around 500,000 cDNA molecules were obtained from 1 to 10 million T cells. TCRdb ran MiXCR on the PCR reads and lists one entry per CDR3 protein. The profile shows 750,000 to 950,000 distinct CDR3 sequences, roughly 50% of them singletons. Of note for this clonotype: Its antigen is currently unknown.

The clonotype was recovered from a girl aged 5-17 years with multiple sclerosis. The chain couples TRBV29-1 to TRBJ2-1; the D gene could be TRBD1 or TRBD2 (5 bases each). Sequences were obtained from blood. The CDR3 DNA sequence: TGCAGCGTTGATCGGGGCCCCGAGGAGCAGTTCTTC. The encoded protein is CSVDRGPEEQFF.